Each of the 5 T cell receptor beta chains below was sequenced from the same sample in a study of identical twins. TCRdb redid the calling of the 5' RACE reads with MiXCR, one entry per CDR3 protein. Found here are some 900,000 distinct CDR3 sequences, roughly an eighth of them singletons; the top ten hold about 1.5%. The same sample was also studied in work on yellow fever vaccine responses in identical twins.

What was sequenced was PBMCs. The source of these receptors is a woman under 30 in good health.

The chain has TRBV28 and TRBJ1-1; no clear D. Germline V lookup: CDR1 MDHEN, CDR2 SYDVKM. CDR3 length: 15 residues. Trimming took off 2 bases at V and 3 bases at J, with 13 bases between the two ends. CDR3 sequence reads: CASSLMSNTYTEAFF. CDR3 bases: TGTGCCAGCAGTTTAATGAGTAACACCTACACTGAAGCTTTCTTT.

As DNA, the CDR3 is TGTGCCAGCAGTTTATCTGACGCCCCCTATGGCTACACCTTC. Protein: CASSLSDAPYGYTF. The chain recombines TRBV12-3 or TRBV12-4 with TRBJ1-2, with unresolved D. This CDR3 is built from 14 residues. Trimming shortened V by 2 bases and J by 4 bases, and 11 bases separated the two germline ends.

This clonotype was detected a few times. This sequence joins TRBV12-3 or TRBV12-4 and TRBJ2-4; D ambiguous. V was cut by 7 bases and J by 4 bases, with 14 bases left in between. The CDR3 consists of 14 residues. CDR3 amino acids: CASTPGPFKNIQYF. In DNA form, the CDR3 reads TGTGCCAGCACCCCCGGACCTTTTAAAAACATTCAGTACTTC.

This clonotype was seen a few times. For the CDR3, the DNA is TGTGCCAGCAAGCTTCAGGGAGCCTACGAGCAGTACTTC. Its translation: CASKLQGAYEQYF. V gene TRBV12-3 or TRBV12-4 combines with J gene TRBJ2-7, with D possibly being TRBD1 or TRBD2 (5 bases each). The CDR3 has 13 amino acids. The germline V and J ends were trimmed by 7 bases and 2 bases, with 12 bases remaining between them.

There are many counts of this clonotype. V and J are TRBV5-1 and TRBJ2-7; D remains ambiguous. In germline, CDR1 is SGHRS, CDR2 YFSETQ. The CDR3 is 13 amino acids. Trimming took off 3 bases at V and 0 bases at J, with 7 bases between the two ends. For the CDR3, the DNA is TGCGCCAGCAGCTATCAGAGCTCCTACGAGCAGTACTTC. It specifies CASSYQSSYEQYF.